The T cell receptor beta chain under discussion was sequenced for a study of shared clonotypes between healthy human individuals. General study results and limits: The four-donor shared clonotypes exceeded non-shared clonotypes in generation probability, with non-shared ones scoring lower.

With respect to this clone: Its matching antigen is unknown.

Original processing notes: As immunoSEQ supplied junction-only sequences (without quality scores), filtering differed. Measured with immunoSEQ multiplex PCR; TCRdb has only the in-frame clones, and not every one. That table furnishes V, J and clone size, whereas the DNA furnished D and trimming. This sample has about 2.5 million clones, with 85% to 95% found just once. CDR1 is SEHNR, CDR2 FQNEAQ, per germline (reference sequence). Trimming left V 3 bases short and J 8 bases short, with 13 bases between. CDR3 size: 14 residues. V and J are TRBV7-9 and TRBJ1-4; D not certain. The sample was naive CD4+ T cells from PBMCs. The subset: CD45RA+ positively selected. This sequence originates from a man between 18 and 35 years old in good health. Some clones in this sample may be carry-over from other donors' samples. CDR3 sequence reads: CASSFGRLGEKLFF. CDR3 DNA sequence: TGTGCCAGCAGCTTTGGCAGGCTGGGGGAAAAACTGTTTTTT.